The TCR beta chain described here comes from a study of T cells after yellow fever vaccination. About the study: Fractions containing few cells were prepared with SMART-Seq v4 Ultra Low Input. Study results and limitations: Booster samples showed a return of most primary-vaccination clones (approximately 95% CD4, around 85% CD8). Abundant clonotypes from the bulk population could contaminate FACS-sorted repertoires. Clonotypes shared by both compartments, CD4 and CD8, made up a small share.

This clonotype has more than one count but fewer than ten. Its specificity is unknown. MiXCR, applied by TCRdb to the 5' RACE reads, yields one record per CDR3 protein. The table shows 450,000 to 600,000 distinct CDR3 sequences, with less than 20% occurring only once. Germline CDR1 is WSHSY and CDR2 is SAAADI. V lost 4 bases to trimming and J lost 3 bases, with 15 bases between them. This CDR3 has 15 residues. This TCR was recovered from a man between 18 and 35 years old who received the YFV17D yellow fever vaccine. The chain uses TRBV10-2 and TRBJ1-2; D is unresolved. The sample here was PBMCs, taken about 5 days after the first yellow fever vaccination. The CDR3 bases are TGCGCCAGCAGTGCGCAGGCTCTCTTCGACTATGGCTACACCTTC. Amino acids: CASSAQALFDYGYTF.